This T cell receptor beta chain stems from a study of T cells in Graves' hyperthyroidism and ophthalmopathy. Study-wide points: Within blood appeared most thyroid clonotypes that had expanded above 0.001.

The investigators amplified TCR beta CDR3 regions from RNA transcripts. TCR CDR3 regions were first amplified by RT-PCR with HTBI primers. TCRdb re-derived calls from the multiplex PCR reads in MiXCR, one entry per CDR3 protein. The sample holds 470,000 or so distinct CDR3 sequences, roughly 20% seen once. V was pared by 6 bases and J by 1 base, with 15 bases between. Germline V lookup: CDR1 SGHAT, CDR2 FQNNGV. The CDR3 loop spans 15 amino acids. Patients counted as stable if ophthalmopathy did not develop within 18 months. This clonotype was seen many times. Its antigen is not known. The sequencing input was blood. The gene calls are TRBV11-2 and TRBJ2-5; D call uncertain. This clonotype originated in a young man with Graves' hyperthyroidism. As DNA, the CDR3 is TGTGCCAGCAGGAAAATAGGGCGGCGCCAAGAGACCCAGTACTTC. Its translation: CASRKIGRRQETQYF.